Each of the 28 T cell receptor beta chains below was sequenced from the same sample in a study of blood T cell repertoires in COVID-19. The protocol was immunoSEQ multiplex PCR, while the TCRdb copy is restricted to in-frame clones and leaves out a portion. Of roughly 570,000 clones detected, 70% to 90% appear once; the ten largest clones hold around 7.8%. The sample taken for sequencing was peripheral blood. The receptor set was obtained from a woman aged 45-65 years with COVID-19, enrolled during active disease.

The chain uses TRBV21-1 and TRBJ2-1; TRBD2, the table's D call, lacks a check against the DNA. TRBV21-1 is described as a pseudogene. The length of the CDR3 is 16 residues. The CDR3 coding sequence is TGTGCCAGCAGCAAACGCGGCAGACCGAACGACAATGAGCAGTTCTTC. This translates into CASSKRGRPNDNEQFF.

The chain couples TRBV30 to TRBJ2-3; a weak D match, TRBD2 (5 bases). The germline V gene has CDR1 GTSNPN and CDR2 SVGIG (reference sequence). The length of the CDR3 is 15 residues. Trimming removed 0 bases at V and 3 bases at J, with 13 bases between. The CDR3 spells CAWSVGRGWTDTQYF. The CDR3 DNA follows: TGTGCCTGGAGTGTAGGAAGAGGGTGGACAGATACGCAGTATTTT.

This clone has a single count. The J gene is TRBJ2-2, the V gene TRBV9; D is possibly TRBD2 (5 bases). V gave up 1 base and J gave up 5 bases, with 15 bases separating them. Germline loops: CDR1 SGDLS, CDR2 YYNGEE. The CDR3 loop spans 16 amino acids. DNA for the CDR3: TGTGCCAGCAGCGTAACCCCTGGCGGGCTTACCGGGGAGCTGTTTTTT. This sequence encodes CASSVTPGGLTGELFF.

The chain links TRBV3-1 (or the pseudogene TRBV3-2) to TRBJ1-1, with D maybe TRBD1 (5 bases). This CDR3 contains 13 residues. The germline gives CDR1 LGHDT, CDR2 YNNKEL (reference sequence). Between the trimmed V and J ends, which lost 3 bases and 1 base, there was a span of 6 bases. Here the CDR3 DNA reads TGTGCCAGCAGCCACGGGGGGAACACTGAAGCTTTCTTT. Translating gives CASSHGGNTEAFF.

V usage is TRBV6-4 and J usage is TRBJ2-1; 8 bases fit TRBD2. With V trimmed by 4 bases and J by 2 bases, 4 bases remained unmatched. The CDR3 loop spans 15 amino acids. Germline V gene data show CDR1 as MRHNA and CDR2 as SNTAGT. CDR3 in DNA: TGTGCCAGCAGTGTCAAAGCGGGGGCCTACAATGAGCAGTTCTTC. It yields the protein CASSVKAGAYNEQFF.

The V and J genes are TRBV5-1 and TRBJ2-1, with D uncertain. Trimming removed 0 bases at V and 5 bases at J, with 9 bases between. Per the germline V gene, CDR1 is SGHRS and CDR2 is YFSETQ. The CDR3 has 14 amino acids. This CDR3 reads CASSLESTNNEQFF. Written as DNA, the CDR3 is TGCGCCAGCAGCTTGGAGAGTACGAACAATGAGCAGTTCTTC. The variable domain in full, completed from reference TRBV5-1 and TRBJ2-1, reads KAGVTQTPRYLIKTRGQQVTLSCSPISGHRSVSWYQQTPGQGLQFLFEYFSETQRNKGNFPGRFSGRQFSNSRSEMNVSTLELGDSALYLCASSLESTNNEQFFGPGTRLTVL.

This chain links TRBV28 with TRBJ2-1, with TRBD1 matching over 7 bases. Looked up from germline, CDR1 is MDHEN and CDR2 is SYDVKM. V shed 4 bases and J 2 bases; nucleotides not matched to a gene: 8. The CDR3 is made up of 16 amino acids. CDR3 sequence (DNA): TGTGCCAGCAGTTCATTGACAGGGTCGGCCTACAATGAGCAGTTCTTC. This encodes CASSSLTGSAYNEQFF.

The chain recombines TRBV5-6 with TRBJ1-2; weak D call: TRBD1 (6 bases). Trimming stripped 4 bases from V and 4 bases from J, with 11 bases between. Germline loops: CDR1 SGHDT, CDR2 YYEEEE. The CDR3 is 13 residues long. The CDR3: CASSVDRSYGYTF. The CDR3, as DNA: TGTGCCAGCAGCGTCGACAGGAGCTATGGCTACACCTTC.

The chain has TRBV19 and TRBJ1-2; 12 positions agree with TRBD1. The V segment lost 4 bases and the J segment 6 bases; nucleotides outside the gene matches: 12. Per the germline V gene, CDR1 is LNHDA and CDR2 is SQIVND (reference sequence). The CDR3 consists of 17 residues. CDR3 DNA sequence: TGTGCCAGTAGTACGACCGGGACAGGGGGCGCGGTCCATGGCTACACCTTC. Translation gives CASSTTGTGGAVHGYTF.

This chain joins TRBV12-3 or TRBV12-4 and TRBJ1-2; D is perhaps TRBD1 (5 bases). Between the trimmed V and J ends, which lost 8 bases and 8 bases, there was a span of 18 bases. The CDR3 has 13 amino acids. The CDR3 DNA follows: TGTGCCAGCTTCTGGGGAGGGGCAACGGGCTACACCTTC. Translation gives CASFWGGATGYTF.

This clone was recorded a few times. This chain links TRBV6-5 with TRBJ1-6; a weak D match, TRBD1 (5 bases). Germline CDR1 is MNHEY and CDR2 is SVGAGI. V lost 5 bases, J lost 11 bases, and 10 bases lay in between. The CDR3 extends over 12 amino acids. The CDR3 sequence is CASSPGGAPLHF. CDR3 DNA: TGTGCCAGCAGTCCCGGGGGGGCACCCCTCCACTTT.

The sample holds a few counts of this clone. The chain employs TRBV2 and TRBJ2-7, with TRBD1 matching 9 bases. CDR1 SNHLY and CDR2 FYNNEI come from the germline V gene. The junction had 10 bases not matched to a gene; V was cut back by 3 bases and J by 4 bases. This CDR3 has 16 amino acids. This chain's CDR3 is CASSDFAGTGLYEQYF. The CDR3 bases are TGTGCCAGCAGTGATTTTGCTGGGACAGGGTTGTACGAGCAGTACTTC.

This sequence joins TRBV7-8 and TRBJ2-1; 10 bases are a match to TRBD2. V lost 3 bases to trimming and J lost 8 bases; unmatched junction nucleotides: 7. The germline V gene encodes CDR1 SGHVS and CDR2 FQNEAQ. The length of the CDR3 is 15 residues. CDR3 DNA sequence: TGTGCCAGCAGCTTCAAGCGGGGGGGCCGGGATGAGCAGTTCTTC. The encoded protein is CASSFKRGGRDEQFF.

The rearrangement links TRBV4-2 to TRBJ1-1; D is undetermined. CDR1 and CDR2 (germline): LGHNA, YNFKEQ. The CDR3 is made up of 15 amino acids. The ends were cut back, 4 bases at V and 5 bases at J, with 17 bases in the middle. CDR3 sequence (DNA): TGTGCCAGCAGCCCAAGGCCGGAGGTAAGAACTGAAGCTTTCTTT. Protein product: CASSPRPEVRTEAFF.

The V and J genes are TRBV18 and TRBJ2-3; 10 nucleotides align to TRBD1. J gave up 1 base and V 8 bases, and 3 bases lay outside the gene matches. This CDR3 comprises 14 residues. Germline V gene sequence: CDR1 KGHSH, CDR2 LQKENI. The CDR3 loop reads CASRQGAGTDTQYF. CDR3 coding DNA: TGTGCCAGCCGACAGGGGGCAGGCACAGATACGCAGTATTTT.

This chain uses TRBV2 with TRBJ2-5, with D perhaps matching TRBD2 (5 bases). The CDR3 is 14 amino acids. V lost 3 bases, J lost 3 bases, and 11 bases lay in between. Germline CDR1 reads SNHLY; CDR2 reads FYNNEI. The CDR3 sequence is CASSDTGIEETQYF. The CDR3 coding sequence is TGTGCCAGCAGTGATACCGGGATCGAAGAGACCCAGTACTTC.

The chain employs TRBV15 and TRBJ1-1; no firm D call. Germline V gives CDR1 LNHNV, CDR2 YYDKDF (reference sequence). Trimming took 2 bases from V and 0 from J, leaving 22 bases between them. The CDR3 contains 19 residues. The CDR3 here is CATSRSIQRGAGMNTEAFF. Here the CDR3 DNA reads TGTGCCACCAGCAGATCCATCCAGCGGGGTGCGGGCATGAACACTGAAGCTTTCTTT.

The chain couples TRBV6-8 to TRBJ1-2; possibly TRBD1 for D (5 bases). Germline V lookup: CDR1 MNHGY, CDR2 SAAAGT. V dropped 2 bases and J dropped 8 bases, with 18 bases sitting between them. This CDR3 contains 15 residues. CDR3 loop: CASSYLPTGTKGYTF. In nucleotides, the CDR3 is TGTGCCAGCAGTTACCTCCCTACCGGGACTAAGGGCTACACCTTC.

The genes are TRBV18 and TRBJ1-1; tentative D call: TRBD1 (5 bases). Trimming removed 7 bases from V and 4 bases from J, with 16 bases in between. The CDR3 is made up of 14 amino acids. The germline V gene encodes CDR1 KGHSH and CDR2 LQKENI. The CDR3 loop reads CASFNGGAATEAFF. CDR3 nucleotide sequence: TGTGCCAGCTTTAACGGCGGGGCGGCCACTGAAGCTTTCTTT.

Turning to this clone: This could be a read error, since a much larger clone is one nucleotide away. Other DNA sequences of this sample code for an identical CDR3. The chain combines TRBV9 with TRBJ1-1; D might be TRBD1 (5 bases). Germline loops: CDR1 SGDLS, CDR2 YYNGEE. With 2 bases removed from V and 1 base from J, the gap between germline ends came to 6 bases. This CDR3 comprises 13 residues. The CDR3 nucleotides are TGTGCCAGCAGCGTCCAGGGGAACACTGAAGCTTTCTTT. It encodes CASSVQGNTEAFF.

The chain combines TRBV6-4 with TRBJ2-1, with 9 bases lining up with TRBD2. This CDR3 is 17 amino acids long. From germline, CDR1 is MRHNA and CDR2 SNTAGT. V lost 3 bases and J lost 10; bases outside the gene matches: 16. The CDR3 is CASSESSGGGARREQFF. For the CDR3, the DNA is TGTGCCAGCAGTGAGAGCAGTGGCGGGGGGGCCCGAAGGGAGCAGTTCTTC.

V and J are TRBV4-1 and TRBJ2-1; TRBD2 aligns across 8 bases. This CDR3 spans 12 amino acids. The V gene's germline CDR1 is MGHRA and CDR2 YSYEKL. Unmatched junction bases numbered 2, after V lost 4 bases and J lost 9 bases. The CDR3 DNA reads TGCGCCAGCAGCCGCGCGGGGGGTGAGCAGTTCTTC. Its translation is CASSRAGGEQFF.

V and J are TRBV19 and TRBJ1-5, with D tentatively TRBD1 (5 bases). The V gene lost 5 bases and the J gene lost 2 bases, with 13 bases spanning the gap. The CDR3 loop spans 15 amino acids. The germline gives CDR1 LNHDA, CDR2 SQIVND (reference sequence). The CDR3 DNA reads TGTGCCAGTAGTGCCCCCGCGACAGGCAATCAGCCCCAGCATTTT. It yields the protein CASSAPATGNQPQHF.

This rearrangement joins TRBV30 to TRBJ1-6; maybe TRBD1 (6 bases). Germline loops: CDR1 GTSNPN, CDR2 SVGIG (reference sequence). Trimming took off 2 bases at V and 6 bases at J, with 14 bases between the two ends. The CDR3 sequence is 15 residues long. CDR3 in DNA: TGTGCCTGGAGTCCTCCCAGGGGCACTAATTCACCCCTCCACTTT. Amino acids: CAWSPPRGTNSPLHF.

The chain links TRBV6-6 to TRBJ2-1; the match to TRBD2 covers 14 bases. CDR1 is MNHNY, CDR2 SVGAGI, per germline (reference sequence). V was pared by 5 bases and J by 5 bases, with 2 bases of the junction left unmatched. The CDR3 runs 15 residues. The CDR3 spells CASSRGLAGDNEQFF. The CDR3 DNA follows: TGTGCCAGCAGTCGGGGACTAGCGGGGGACAATGAGCAGTTCTTC.

This chain connects TRBV5-1 to TRBJ1-1; D perhaps matches TRBD1 (6 bases). This CDR3 has 17 amino acids. Deletions cut 0 bases from V and 1 base from J, with 16 bases between. Looked up from germline, CDR1 is SGHRS and CDR2 is YFSETQ. CDR3 region: CASSLGFGGRANTEAFF. The CDR3 DNA follows: TGCGCCAGCAGCTTGGGTTTCGGGGGGCGGGCGAACACTGAAGCTTTCTTT.

CDR3 nucleotide sequence: TGTGCCAGCAGCTTTTTTGGACAGGGGAGCAATCAGCCCCAGCATTTT. Amino acid sequence: CASSFFGQGSNQPQHF. This chain connects TRBV7-9 to TRBJ1-5; 9 positions match TRBD1. Germline assignment: CDR1 SEHNR and CDR2 FQNEAQ (reference sequence). The CDR3 runs to 16 residues. V lost 3 bases to trimming and J lost 1 base; unmatched junction nucleotides: 4.

The J gene is TRBJ1-2, the V gene TRBV13; 7 positions agree with TRBD1. With 2 bases clipped from V and 7 bases from J, the junction kept 7 bases outside the gene matches. CDR1 and CDR2 (germline): PRHDT, FYEKMQ (reference sequence). There are 14 residues in the CDR3. CDR3 DNA: TGTGCCAGCAGCTTATCGCAGGGGGACCTTGGCTACACCTTC. Translating it yields CASSLSQGDLGYTF.